This T cell receptor (beta chain) is from a study of PD-L1 blockade in urothelial cancer. About the research overall: From about 2014, patients received atezolizumab, given as 1,200 mg intravenously every 3 weeks.

As for time point: peripheral blood 6 weeks after treatment start. The data were produced by immunoSEQ multiplex PCR, yet TCRdb's version contains in-frame clones alone and is incomplete. The sample lists over 100,000 clones, 75% to 95% seen once, with about 4% in the top ten. Germline V gene lookup returns CDR1 SGHTA and CDR2 FQGNSA. CDR3 length: 13 residues. Trimming stripped 5 bases from V and 9 bases from J, with 14 bases between. This chain joins TRBV7-2 and TRBJ2-1; D perhaps matches TRBD2 (6 bases). Here the sequenced sample was PBMCs, taken around atezolizumab (anti-PD-L1) treatment. The clonotype was recovered from a man between 60 and 75 years old with urothelial cancer. CDR3 bases: TGTGCCAGCAGCCCGACTAGTAACGTTGAGCAGTTCTTC. Translating gives CASSPTSNVEQFF.